Listed here are 13 T cell receptor beta chains from one sample, sequenced in a study of cytomegalovirus exposure and HLA in healthy donors. TCRdb keeps only in-frame clones here, not all; method: immunoSEQ multiplex PCR. Among approximately 150,000 clones, 85% were seen once, and the ten largest hold about 2%. Specimen: PBMCs. These receptors originate from a man aged 30 to 39 in good health and CMV-seropositive.

V is TRBV14 and J is TRBJ2-1, with D perhaps TRBD2 (6 bases). Trimming took 4 bases from V and 6 from J, leaving 10 bases between them. CDR1 is SGHDN and CDR2 is FVKESK in the germline V gene. The CDR3 is 13 amino acids. The CDR3 nucleotides are TGTGCCAGCAGCCCCCCGGGGGTCAATGAGCAGTTCTTC. Its translation: CASSPPGVNEQFF.

The CDR3 sequence is CASSSGRGTEAFF. CDR3 nucleotide sequence: TGTGCCAGCAGTTCCGGACGGGGTACTGAAGCTTTCTTT. The chain has TRBV27 and TRBJ1-1, with D hard to call. From germline, CDR1 is MNHEY and CDR2 SMNVEV (reference sequence). The CDR3 spans 13 residues. V was cut by 4 bases and J by 5 bases, with 11 bases left in between.

The chain employs TRBV27 and TRBJ1-6; D remains ambiguous. The CDR3 is made up of 17 amino acids. Germline CDR1 MNHEY, CDR2 SMNVEV (reference sequence). Trimming cost V 2 bases and J 5 bases, with 16 bases left between them. This CDR3 is CASSLPQGRGDNSPLHF. The DNA of the CDR3 is TGTGCCAGCAGTTTACCCCAAGGGCGGGGTGATAATTCACCCCTCCACTTT.

J is TRBJ2-5 and V is TRBV18, with TRBD1 matching over 9 bases. CDR1 and CDR2 from the germline V gene are KGHSH and LQKENI. Trimming at V came to 1 base and at J to 5 bases, leaving 14 bases not matched to a gene. The CDR3 contains 18 residues. CDR3 sequence (DNA): TGTGCCAGCTCACCACAGATCAGCCCAACAGGGGGCCGGGAGACCCAGTACTTC. Protein sequence: CASSPQISPTGGRETQYF.

This sequence joins TRBV7-8 and TRBJ1-5, with 7 bases aligning to TRBD1. The length of the CDR3 is 15 residues. Germline V lookup: CDR1 SGHVS, CDR2 FQNEAQ. Trimming at V came to 2 bases and at J to 4 bases, leaving 5 bases not matched to a gene. CDR3 loop: CASSLRGLGNQPQHF. The CDR3 DNA follows: TGTGCCAGCAGCTTAAGGGGGCTTGGGAATCAGCCCCAGCATTTT.

This clone was observed a single time. This chain joins TRBV27 and TRBJ2-2, with 15 positions matching TRBD2. The CDR3 consists of 18 residues. The germline gives CDR1 MNHEY, CDR2 SMNVEV (reference sequence). V lost 5 bases, J lost 5 bases, and 9 bases stayed unmatched. This CDR3 reads CASSLGTSGGRETGELFF. In DNA, the CDR3 is TGTGCCAGCAGTCTCGGGACTAGCGGGGGGAGGGAAACCGGGGAGCTGTTTTTT.

The chain carries TRBV2 and TRBJ1-2, with TRBD1 matching 8 bases. With 1 base clipped from V and 4 bases from J, the junction kept 8 bases outside the gene matches. The CDR3 has 16 residues. Germline V lookup: CDR1 SNHLY, CDR2 FYNNEI. The CDR3 loop is CASSEVTGAFGYGYTF. The DNA of the CDR3 is TGTGCCAGCAGTGAAGTGACAGGGGCCTTCGGCTATGGCTACACCTTC.

The V call is TRBV19, the J call TRBJ2-3; 11 bases fit TRBD2. Germline CDR1 LNHDA, CDR2 SQIVND (reference sequence). The junction had 6 bases not matched to a gene; V was cut back by 6 bases and J by 4 bases. The CDR3 loop spans 15 amino acids. The CDR3 region is CASRDSGGAPDTQYF. Here the CDR3 DNA reads TGTGCCAGTAGGGATAGCGGGGGGGCCCCAGATACGCAGTATTTT.

V usage is TRBV19 and J usage is TRBJ1-5; D perhaps matches TRBD1 (5 bases). Germline loops: CDR1 LNHDA, CDR2 SQIVND (reference sequence). The CDR3 length is 15 residues. V lost 7 bases to trimming and J lost 3 bases, with 16 bases between them. CDR3 residues: CASTRRAGPNQPQHF. CDR3 DNA: TGTGCCAGTACCCGGCGGGCGGGACCCAATCAGCCCCAGCATTTT.

This clone was recorded a few times. The chain recombines TRBV19 with TRBJ2-3, with 10 bases fitting TRBD1. The CDR3 runs 13 residues. CDR1 LNHDA and CDR2 SQIVND come from the germline V gene (reference sequence). V gave up 8 bases and J gave up 4 bases; unmatched junction bases: 3. CDR3 in amino acids: CASRQGAADTQYF. The CDR3 DNA reads TGTGCCAGTCGACAGGGGGCGGCAGATACGCAGTATTTT.

The chain is built from TRBV10-1 and TRBJ1-2; D is unclear. Germline V gene sequence: CDR1 WNHNN, CDR2 SYGVQD (reference sequence). Trimming cost V 1 base and J 4 bases, with 13 bases left between them. The CDR3 is 15 residues long. CDR3 sequence reads: CASSEFRVFSYGYTF. The CDR3 nucleotides are TGCGCCAGCAGTGAGTTTAGAGTTTTTTCCTATGGCTACACCTTC.

The genes are TRBV4-3 and TRBJ2-7; D is uncertain. The germline V gene has CDR1 LGHNA and CDR2 YSLEER. The CDR3 is 18 amino acids. Trimming cost V 0 bases and J 3 bases, with 21 bases left between them. The CDR3 loop is CASSQDLNSILVVYEQYF. CDR3 coding DNA: TGCGCCAGCAGCCAAGATCTGAACTCCATTCTCGTGGTCTACGAGCAGTACTTC.

The chain uses TRBV7-2 and TRBJ2-3, with TRBD2 matching 9 bases. Germline V lookup: CDR1 SGHTA, CDR2 FQGNSA. J lost 1 base, V lost 1 base, and 3 bases had no gene match. The CDR3 spans 16 residues. The CDR3, as DNA: TGTGCCAGCAGCTTAGTTGCTAGCGGGGGCACAGATACGCAGTATTTT. It is translated as CASSLVASGGTDTQYF.